This is a list of T cell receptor beta chains from one sample in a study of cytomegalovirus exposure and HLA in healthy donors. Measured with immunoSEQ multiplex PCR; TCRdb has only the in-frame clones, and not every one. This table lists about 190,000 clones. The specimen sequenced was PBMCs. The origin of the receptors is a woman in her 30s in good health and CMV-seropositive. Both conserved end residues are part of each CDR3. D genes are given only for firm matches.

D,V,J,CDR3,DNA
TRBD2,TRBV10-3,TRBJ2-7,CAIGAGAASYEQYF,TGTGCCATCGGGGCGGGAGCGGCCTCCTACGAGCAGTACTTC
TRBD2,TRBV10-1,TRBJ2-7,CASSEGLAGENEQYF,TGCGCCAGCAGTGAGGGACTAGCGGGAGAAAACGAGCAGTACTTC
-,TRBV10-3,TRBJ1-2,CATQRAGDYGYTF,TGTGCCACTCAGCGCGCAGGGGACTATGGCTACACCTTC
-,TRBV11-2,TRBJ2-1,CASSSVRGGSYNEQFF,TGTGCCAGCAGCTCGGTTAGGGGGGGTTCCTACAATGAGCAGTTCTTC
TRBD1,TRBV19,TRBJ1-4,CASSTIGTEDEKLFF,TGTGCCAGTAGTACGATCGGGACAGAAGATGAAAAACTGTTTTTT
-,TRBV10-3,TRBJ2-2,CAITGTAPTGELFF,TGTGCCATCACCGGGACTGCTCCCACCGGGGAGCTGTTTTTT
-,TRBV5-5,TRBJ1-2,CASSLAREGNYGYTF,TGTGCCAGCAGCTTGGCCAGGGAGGGAAACTATGGCTACACCTTC
TRBD1,TRBV7-9,TRBJ2-3,CASSLTGADTQYF,TGTGCCAGCAGCTTAACAGGGGCAGATACGCAGTATTTT
TRBD2,TRBV5-6,TRBJ2-1,CASSWTSGSIKWADGEQFF,TGTGCCAGCAGCTGGACTAGCGGGAGTATAAAGTGGGCGGATGGTGAGCAGTTCTTC
-,TRBV14,TRBJ2-7,CASAWGPSYEQYF,TGTGCCAGCGCGTGGGGGCCATCCTACGAGCAGTACTTC
-,TRBV30,TRBJ1-1,CAWSVQVTFEAFF,TGTGCCTGGAGTGTACAGGTCACCTTTGAAGCTTTCTTT
-,TRBV18,TRBJ2-5,CASSPTRAQGSETQYF,TGTGCCAGCTCACCCACGAGGGCCCAAGGTAGTGAGACCCAGTACTTC
TRBD2,TRBV7-2,TRBJ2-1,CASSRGTSGRSSYNEQFF,TGTGCCAGCAGCCGCGGGACTAGCGGGCGAAGCTCCTACAATGAGCAGTTCTTC
-,TRBV5-1,TRBJ2-7,CASTPLEQSSYEQYF,TGCGCCAGCACCCCCTTGGAGCAGAGCTCCTACGAGCAGTACTTC
TRBD2,TRBV10-3,TRBJ2-7,CATSGSFYEQYF,TGTGCCACTAGCGGATCATTCTACGAGCAGTACTTC
-,TRBV28,TRBJ2-1,CASSLPRGSLGQFF,TGTGCCAGCAGTTTACCTCGGGGGAGCCTGGGGCAGTTCTTC
-,TRBV10-1,TRBJ1-1,CASSHDIGTEAFF,TGCGCCAGCAGTCATGACATTGGGACTGAAGCTTTCTTT
TRBD1,TRBV18,TRBJ2-6,CASSPMGTGTGANVLTF,TGTGCCAGCTCACCAATGGGGACAGGGACTGGGGCCAACGTCCTGACTTTC
-,TRBV5-1,TRBJ2-2,CASSNREQGDTGELFF,TGCGCCAGCAGCAATAGGGAACAGGGAGACACCGGGGAGCTGTTTTTT
-,TRBV7-8,TRBJ1-4,CASSHYSRTNEKLFF,TGTGCCAGCAGCCACTACTCCCGCACTAATGAAAAACTGTTTTTT
TRBD2,TRBV28,TRBJ2-7,CASSLGASGTSYEQYF,TGTGCCAGCAGTTTGGGGGCTAGCGGGACCTCCTACGAGCAGTACTTC
TRBD2,TRBV2,TRBJ2-3,CANLLSGNTGDTQYF,TGTGCCAACCTCCTTAGCGGGAACACTGGGGATACGCAGTATTTT
-,TRBV7-7,TRBJ2-2,CASSPSSSTGELFF,TGTGCCAGCAGTCCCTCCTCGTCCACCGGGGAGCTGTTTTTT
-,TRBV5-1,TRBJ2-1,CASSSQGINEQFF,TGCGCCAGCAGCTCTCAGGGGATTAATGAGCAGTTCTTC
-,TRBV7-9,TRBJ1-2,CASSLVSGNYGYTF,TGTGCCAGCAGCTTAGTTTCAGGGAACTATGGCTACACCTTC
TRBD1,TRBV7-2,TRBJ2-5,CASSPRGPSGETQYF,TGTGCCAGCAGCCCCAGGGGGCCCTCAGGAGAGACCCAGTACTTC
TRBD2,TRBV6-5,TRBJ2-3,CASSYSTSGGADTQYF,TGTGCCAGCAGTTACTCGACTAGCGGGGGGGCAGATACGCAGTATTTT
TRBD2,TRBV28,TRBJ2-1,CASSLGGRARNEQFF,TGTGCCAGCAGTTTAGGCGGGAGGGCCAGGAATGAGCAGTTCTTC
-,TRBV5-1,TRBJ2-7,CASSQTTVYEQYF,TGCGCCAGCAGCCAGACGACTGTCTACGAGCAGTACTTC
-,TRBV6-6,TRBJ2-7,CASSPRTAGNFYEQYF,TGTGCCAGCAGTCCCCGTACAGCCGGAAACTTCTACGAGCAGTACTTC
-,TRBV27,TRBJ1-1,CASSRWQLDTEAFF,TGTGCCAGCAGCAGGTGGCAGTTAGACACTGAAGCTTTCTTT
TRBD2,TRBV19,TRBJ2-5,CASSGSGTTQETQYF,TGTGCCAGTAGTGGATCCGGGACTACACAAGAGACCCAGTACTTC
TRBD1,TRBV5-1,TRBJ2-1,CASRGTGGYNEQFF,TGCGCCAGCAGAGGGACAGGGGGCTACAATGAGCAGTTCTTC
TRBD1,TRBV4-1,TRBJ2-7,CASSQGQGNSYEQYF,TGCGCCAGCAGCCAAGGACAGGGGAACTCCTACGAGCAGTACTTC
-,TRBV6-5,TRBJ2-7,CASSYSRAGYEQYF,TGTGCCAGCAGTTACTCGAGGGCAGGCTACGAGCAGTACTTC
-,TRBV25-1,TRBJ2-4,CASSEYIPDIQYF,TGTGCCAGCAGTGAATATATCCCGGACATTCAGTACTTC
TRBD1,TRBV2,TRBJ2-2,CASSEGTVELFF,TGTGCCAGCAGCGAAGGGACAGTGGAGCTGTTTTTT
-,TRBV9,TRBJ2-7,CASSVGRDFPYEQYF,TGTGCCAGCAGCGTAGGTCGGGACTTTCCCTACGAGCAGTACTTC
TRBD1,TRBV13,TRBJ2-7,CASSSSTGTGKPYEQYF,TGTGCCAGCAGCTCTTCTACCGGGACAGGGAAACCCTACGAGCAGTACTTC
-,TRBV12-5,TRBJ1-1,CASGLPPGISLNTEAFF,TGTGCTAGTGGTTTGCCGCCAGGGATTTCTCTAAACACTGAAGCTTTCTTT
TRBD1,TRBV6-6,TRBJ1-4,CASSLGPGQPNEKLFF,TGTGCCAGCAGCCTGGGCCCGGGACAGCCTAATGAAAAACTGTTTTTT
TRBD2,TRBV27,TRBJ2-7,CASSTGTSGLYKQYF,TGTGCCAGCAGTACCGGGACTAGCGGGCTCTACAAGCAGTACTTC
-,TRBV7-2,TRBJ1-5,CASSPGGGAASHF,TGTGCCAGCAGCCCGGGCGGGGGGGCCGCCTCGCATTTT
-,TRBV7-2,TRBJ1-5,CASSLAAGVGQPQHF,TGTGCCAGCAGCTTAGCGGCAGGGGTGGGTCAGCCCCAGCATTTT
-,TRBV6-4,TRBJ2-6,CASSDSNSHSGANVLTF,TGTGCCAGCAGTGACTCGAACTCCCACTCTGGGGCCAACGTCCTGACTTTC